The 20 T cell receptor beta chains below were found in one sample sequenced in a study of cytomegalovirus exposure and HLA in healthy donors. TCRdb's copy holds only in-frame clones and misses some; the assay was immunoSEQ multiplex PCR. The sample includes tens of thousands of clones, around 94% seen only once; the top ten take about 1.9%. Source material: PBMCs. These receptors originate from a woman aged 18-35 years in good health and CMV-seropositive.

The genes are TRBV28 and TRBJ2-7; 9 nucleotides line up with TRBD2. V shed 5 bases, J shed 0 bases, and the junction held 2 bases outside the gene matches. The germline CDR1 and CDR2 sequences are MDHEN and SYDVKM. The CDR3 has 14 residues. CDR3 DNA: TGTGCCAGCAGTCATAGCGGGAGCTCCTACGAGCAGTACTTC. It codes for CASSHSGSSYEQYF.

The chain has TRBV15 and TRBJ2-1, with 10 nucleotides matching TRBD2. Germline CDR1 and CDR2: LNHNV and YYDKDF (reference sequence). V was clipped by 5 bases and J by 5 bases; unmatched bases: 6. This CDR3 region has 15 residues. The DNA of the CDR3 is TGTGCCACCAGCGGACTAGCGGAGAAAAACAATGAGCAGTTCTTC. Protein sequence: CATSGLAEKNNEQFF.

This clone occurred a few times. The genes are TRBV29-1 and TRBJ2-7; D is ambiguous. Germline assignment: CDR1 SQVTM and CDR2 ANQGSEA. The CDR3 covers 12 residues. Trimming removed 2 bases at V and 10 bases at J, with 15 bases between. The chain's CDR3 is CSVESTDLAQYF. CDR3 DNA sequence: TGCAGCGTTGAAAGCACAGACCTCGCCCAGTACTTC.

J is TRBJ1-4 and V is TRBV5-4; TRBD1 matches at 7 bases. CDR1 is SGHNT, CDR2 YYREEE, per germline (reference sequence). Germline trimming cut 2 bases from V and 3 bases from J; bases unmatched to any gene: 4. The CDR3 extends over 15 amino acids. CDR3 protein: CASSLSGGPNEKLFF. The CDR3 DNA reads TGTGCCAGCAGCTTATCAGGGGGACCTAATGAAAAACTGTTTTTT. Filled out from reference TRBV5-4 and TRBJ1-4, the complete variable domain reads ETGVTQSPTHLIKTRGQQVTLRCSSQSGHNTVSWYQQALGQGPQFIFQYYREEENGRGNFPPRFSGLQFPNYSSELNVNALELDDSALYLCASSLSGGPNEKLFFGSGTQLSVL.

The chain recombines TRBV2 with TRBJ1-6, with 9 bases fitting TRBD1. Germline trimming cut 4 bases from V and 8 bases from J; bases unmatched to any gene: 15. The germline CDR1 and CDR2 sequences are SNHLY and FYNNEI. The CDR3 is made up of 18 amino acids. CDR3 nucleotides: TGTGCCAGCAGTGTCTCTTTCCCCGGGACAGGGCTTGATTCACCCCTCCACTTT. Translation: CASSVSFPGTGLDSPLHF.

The rearrangement uses TRBV19 and TRBJ2-4, with TRBD2 matching 10 bases. The trim removed 5 bases at V and 3 bases at J, leaving 4 bases unmatched. The length of the CDR3 is 15 residues. Germline loops: CDR1 LNHDA, CDR2 SQIVND (reference sequence). The CDR3 here is CASSLAGEVKNIQYF. In DNA, the CDR3 is TGTGCCAGTAGTCTAGCGGGAGAGGTCAAAAACATTCAGTACTTC.

The rearrangement joins TRBV30 to TRBJ2-7; D gene unclear. This CDR3 region has 12 residues. V shed 3 bases and J shed 0 bases, with 6 bases lying between them. Germline values: CDR1 GTSNPN, CDR2 SVGIG (reference sequence). The CDR3 region is CAWRKSSYEQYF. Written as DNA, the CDR3 is TGTGCCTGGAGGAAGAGCTCCTACGAGCAGTACTTC. The complete variable domain, with remaining parts taken from reference TRBV30 and TRBJ2-7, reads SQTIHQWPATLVQPVGSPLSLECTVEGTSNPNLYWYRQAAGRGLQLLFYSVGIGQISSEVPQNLSASRPQDRQFILSSKKLLLSDSGFYLCAWRKSSYEQYFGPGTRLTVT.

J is TRBJ1-1 and V is TRBV10-3; D ambiguous. Trimming took off 0 bases at V and 2 bases at J, with 7 bases between the two ends. This CDR3 comprises 14 residues. CDR1 and CDR2 (germline): ENHRY, SYGVKD. CDR3 in DNA: TGTGCCATCAGTGAGTCGGAGCTTAACACTGAAGCTTTCTTT. This encodes CAISESELNTEAFF.

This sequence joins TRBV4-3 and TRBJ1-1; possibly TRBD1 for D (5 bases). This CDR3 has 17 residues. Trimming took off 0 bases at V and 1 base at J, with 15 bases between the two ends. Germline V gives CDR1 LGHNA, CDR2 YSLEER. CDR3 coding DNA: TGCGCCAGCAGCCAAGACCCGGTGGGGGGATCGAACACTGAAGCTTTCTTT. Its translation is CASSQDPVGGSNTEAFF.

V and J are TRBV5-1 and TRBJ2-1, with a weak D call TRBD1 (5 bases). This CDR3 is built from 12 residues. Germline V CDR1 and CDR2: SGHRS, YFSETQ. Trimming took off 4 bases at V and 9 bases at J, with 11 bases between the two ends. The CDR3, as DNA: TGCGCCAGCAGCGACTCAGGGTCTGAGCAGTTCTTC. Its translation is CASSDSGSEQFF. Supplemented by reference TRBV5-1 and TRBJ2-1, the full variable domain reads KAGVTQTPRYLIKTRGQQVTLSCSPISGHRSVSWYQQTPGQGLQFLFEYFSETQRNKGNFPGRFSGRQFSNSRSEMNVSTLELGDSALYLCASSDSGSEQFFGPGTRLTVL.

The rearrangement joins TRBV30 to TRBJ2-7; 8 positions match TRBD2. Germline loops: CDR1 GTSNPN, CDR2 SVGIG (reference sequence). Trimming cost V 2 bases and J 6 bases; bases outside gene matches: 3. The CDR3 sequence is 12 residues long. CDR3 in amino acids: CAWSLRGAEQYF. DNA for the CDR3: TGTGCCTGGAGTCTGCGGGGGGCCGAGCAGTACTTC.

This clone has a single count. The rearrangement joins TRBV30 to TRBJ2-4; D gene unclear. Looked up from germline, CDR1 is GTSNPN and CDR2 is SVGIG (reference sequence). Trimming took off 2 bases at V and 3 bases at J, with 5 bases between the two ends. There are 12 residues in the CDR3. CDR3 coding DNA: TGTGCCTGGAGTTCGCGCAAAAACATTCAGTACTTC. Translating gives CAWSSRKNIQYF.

The chain carries TRBV30 and TRBJ2-2; 13 nucleotides align to TRBD2. The CDR3 spans 20 residues. The J segment lost 0 bases and the V segment lost 0 bases, leaving 10 bases of the junction unmatched. Germline values: CDR1 GTSNPN, CDR2 SVGIG (reference sequence). The chain's CDR3 is CAWSVNDGLAGAANTGELFF. CDR3 DNA sequence: TGTGCCTGGAGTGTAAATGACGGACTAGCGGGGGCCGCGAACACCGGGGAGCTGTTTTTT.

The chain uses TRBV5-6 and TRBJ2-3; TRBD2 might be the D (6 bases). The germline V gene has CDR1 SGHDT and CDR2 YYEEEE. The V and J ends lost 4 bases and 4 bases respectively, with 16 bases between them. The CDR3 is 15 amino acids. CDR3 DNA: TGTGCCAGCAGCCCGCCGGAGGGGCGGGCAGATACGCAGTATTTT. Protein sequence: CASSPPEGRADTQYF.

With respect to this clone: Mismatch with germline at one junction end may stem from a read error. The CDR3 is CASSLAGTPGESEQFF. The CDR3 bases are TGTGCTAGCAGCTTAGCCGGGACTCCCGGAGAGTCTGAGCAGTTCTTC. The chain combines TRBV7-7 with TRBJ2-1; a weak D match, TRBD2 (6 bases). Germline-derived CDR1 and CDR2 are SSHAT and FNYEAQ (reference sequence). CDR3 length: 16 amino acids.

The chain couples TRBV7-2 to TRBJ2-1, with 11 bases matching TRBD1. Trimming cost V 5 bases and J 6 bases; bases outside gene matches: 6. Looked up from germline, CDR1 is SGHTA and CDR2 is FQGNSA. CDR3 length: 15 residues. Here the CDR3 reads CASSPGTGGGNEQFF. CDR3 nucleotide sequence: TGTGCCAGCAGCCCGGGGACAGGGGGGGGCAATGAGCAGTTCTTC.

The chain is built from TRBV6-6 and TRBJ1-5; 7 bases are a match to TRBD1. The CDR3 extends over 15 amino acids. Germline CDR1 is MNHNY and CDR2 is SVGAGI (reference sequence). The V segment lost 6 bases and the J segment 0 bases; nucleotides outside the gene matches: 5. CDR3 sequence: CASRWDSNSNQPQHF. The CDR3 bases are TGTGCCAGCAGGTGGGACAGCAATAGCAATCAGCCCCAGCATTTT.

The chain joins TRBV11-1 to TRBJ1-1; 7 bases align to TRBD1. The CDR3 is made up of 14 amino acids. CDR1 and CDR2 (germline): SGHAT, FQDESV (reference sequence). V dropped 1 base and J dropped 6; count of bases not matched to a gene: 5. CDR3 nucleotide sequence: TGTGCCAGCAGCTTAGAGGGGGCTTGGGCTGAAGCTTTCTTT. This translates into CASSLEGAWAEAFF.

The V gene is TRBV6-6, the J gene TRBJ2-3, with D perhaps TRBD1 (5 bases). The CDR3 is 15 amino acids. Trimming pared 6 bases from V and 0 bases from J, leaving 13 bases between. The germline gives CDR1 MNHNY, CDR2 SVGAGI (reference sequence). CDR3 loop: CASSPWGGSTDTQYF. In nucleotides, the CDR3 is TGTGCCAGCAGCCCTTGGGGCGGAAGCACAGATACGCAGTATTTT.

The gene calls are TRBV5-3 and TRBJ2-2; 10 nucleotides match TRBD2. TRBV5-3 counts as an open reading frame of uncertain function. This CDR3 is 20 amino acids long. J lost 1 base, V lost 4 bases, and 16 bases had no gene match. Written as DNA, the CDR3 is TGTGCCAGAAGCCCGCCTCGGGAGCTAGCGGGAGACGGGAACACCGGGGAGCTGTTTTTT. It yields the protein CARSPPRELAGDGNTGELFF.